The sequence of this TCR beta chain was determined in a study of response to subunit inactivated influenza vaccine. A remark on this clonotype: Its antigen is currently unknown.

The CDR3 contains 13 residues. Germline values: CDR1 SGHDN, CDR2 FVKESK. Trimming left V 5 bases short and J 2 bases short, with 10 bases between. Study-level points and caveats: Authors suggested each seasonal flu vaccination may recruit only limited numbers of new T cells.

TCRdb reprocessed the RT-PCR reads with MiXCR, giving one entry per CDR3 protein. The sample lists about 500,000 distinct CDR3 sequences; more than 15% were seen once. The chain carries TRBV14 and TRBJ2-7, with D hard to call. This sequence was found in a man aged 50 to 69 who received an inactivated influenza vaccine. This material consisted of CD4+ T cells sorted from PBMCs, taken about 23 months after vaccination. The DNA for the CDR3 is TGTGCCAGCAGCGGAAACATCGCCTACGAGCAGTACTTC. It codes for CASSGNIAYEQYF.